These T cell receptor beta chains were read from a single sample in a study of blood T cell repertoires in COVID-19. TCRdb keeps only in-frame clones here, not all; method: immunoSEQ multiplex PCR. The table lists over 110,000 clones, nearly 85% of them singletons. Specimen: PBMCs or T cells enriched from blood (not recorded which). Receptors originate from a man aged 45-60 years in a cohort exposed to, infected with or recovered from COVID-19 (not recorded which). CDR3s include the opening cysteine and the closing phenylalanine or tryptophan. The order of the fields is clone size, J gene, V gene, D gene, CDR3 DNA, CDR3 protein. A D gene is named only where the DNA matches it firmly. Only some rows state a clone size, as once, few, many or a class for expanded clones.

-	TRBJ2-5	TRBV12-5	-	TGTGCTAGTGGTACCGCGGGGTGGGAGACCCAGTACTTC	CASGTAGWETQYF
-	TRBJ1-3	TRBV18	TRBD1	TGTGCCAGCTCACCGGACAGGAACCCTGGAAACACCATATATTTT	CASSPDRNPGNTIYF
once	TRBJ1-1	TRBV5-6	-	TGTGCCAGCAGCTTGGACATGAACACTGAAGCTTTCTTT	CASSLDMNTEAFF
-	TRBJ1-6	TRBV27	-	TGTGCCAGCAGTGAACGACAAGGGAGCTCCTATAATTCACCCCTCCACTTT	CASSERQGSSYNSPLHF
-	TRBJ1-1	TRBV7-3	-	TGTGCCAGCAGCTTAGGCAGGGCGAACACTGAAGCTTTCTTT	CASSLGRANTEAFF
-	TRBJ2-3	TRBV9	-	TGTGCCAGCAGCGTAGTCCAGGGACAGGGGTGGACTAGCGGCCTTACAGATACGCAGTATTTT	CASSVVQGQGWTSGLTDTQYF
-	TRBJ1-5	TRBV19	TRBD1	TGTGCCAGTAGTTGGGACAGGGATAATCAGCCCCAGCATTTT	CASSWDRDNQPQHF
-	TRBJ2-3	TRBV27	-	TGTGCCAGCAGTTTTTCGCCCCAACCTACGTACACAGATACGCAGTATTTT	CASSFSPQPTYTDTQYF
-	TRBJ1-2	TRBV12-3/TRBV12-4	-	TGTGCCAGCAGTTTTATCCCCGACTATGGCTACACCTTC	CASSFIPDYGYTF
-	TRBJ2-2	TRBV9	TRBD1	TGTGCCAGCAGCGTAGCTGGACAGGGGTTCACCGGGGAGCTGTTTTTT	CASSVAGQGFTGELFF
-	TRBJ1-4	TRBV9	-	TGTGCCAGCAGCCCCCCCGGCCTAATGGAGGAAAAACTGTTTTTT	CASSPPGLMEEKLFF
-	TRBJ2-7	TRBV10-3	-	TGTGCCATCAGTGAGTCGGCGACTTCCGACGAGCAGTACTTC	CAISESATSDEQYF
-	TRBJ2-3	TRBV28	TRBD2	TGTGCCAGCAGTTTAAGTAGCGGGAGCACAGATACGCAGTATTTT	CASSLSSGSTDTQYF
-	TRBJ2-2	TRBV5-6	TRBD1	TGTGCCAGCAGCGTCTCCGGGACAGCAAAGGGAACCGGGGAGCTGTTTTTT	CASSVSGTAKGTGELFF
-	TRBJ2-7	TRBV29-1	-	TGCAGCGCGAGGAGAGGGATCTACGAGCAGTACTTC	CSARRGIYEQYF
-	TRBJ2-1	TRBV9	TRBD2	TGTGCCAGCAGCGTATCACTAGCGGGGGGTGAGCAGTTCTTC	CASSVSLAGGEQFF
-	TRBJ2-5	TRBV28	-	TGTGCCAGCAGTTTACCCCCGGAAGAGACCCAGTACTTC	CASSLPPEETQYF
-	TRBJ1-1	TRBV7-2	-	TGTGCCAGCAGCTTACGCAGGGACACTGAAGCTTTCTTT	CASSLRRDTEAFF
-	TRBJ2-1	TRBV24-1	TRBD2	TGTGCCACCAGTGATTCCGATGCAACTAGCGGGGGGGCACACGAGCAGTTCTTC	CATSDSDATSGGAHEQFF
-	TRBJ1-1	TRBV11-2	TRBD1	TGTGCCAGCAGCGAGATCCGACAGGGGGAAGCTTTCTTT	CASSEIRQGEAFF
-	TRBJ1-2	TRBV4-3	-	TGCGCCAGCAGCCGAGAGGTTGAGCTTGGCTACACCTTC	CASSREVELGYTF
few	TRBJ2-2	TRBV25-1	TRBD1	TGTGCCAGCAGCCGTACCGGACAGGGGGCCGGGGAGCTGTTTTTT	CASSRTGQGAGELFF
-	TRBJ2-1	TRBV5-1	-	TGCGCCAGCAGCAGGGTCGGACAGACCTACAATGAGCAGTTCTTC	CASSRVGQTYNEQFF
many	TRBJ2-3	TRBV2	TRBD2	TGTGCCAGCAGTCCACTAGCGGACAAAAAGGATACGCAGTATTTT	CASSPLADKKDTQYF
-	TRBJ1-1	TRBV7-9	-	TGTGCCAGCAGCCCCGACGACAGGCCCACTGAAGCTTTCTTT	CASSPDDRPTEAFF
-	TRBJ1-3	TRBV5-1	-	TGCGCCAGCAGCTTGGGAGGCTTTGGAAACACCATATATTTT	CASSLGGFGNTIYF
-	TRBJ2-3	TRBV19	TRBD2	TGTGCCAGTAGTATTGCCCTAGCGGGAGGGGGGAGTACGCAGTATTTT	CASSIALAGGGSTQYF
-	TRBJ2-5	TRBV5-1	TRBD2	TGCGCCAGCAGCTTGGAGGGAGGGGAGACCCAGTACTTC	CASSLEGGETQYF
-	TRBJ2-2	TRBV6-5	-	TGTGCCAGCAGTTACCCAGGCACCGGGGAGCTGTTTTTT	CASSYPGTGELFF
-	TRBJ1-2	TRBV5-1	TRBD1	TGCGCCAGCAGCAGGGACAGGGGCACCGGGAACTATGGCTACACCTTC	CASSRDRGTGNYGYTF
once	TRBJ2-3	TRBV4-1	-	TGCGCCAGCAGCCAAGATACTTTGACAGATACGCAGTATTTT	CASSQDTLTDTQYF
once	TRBJ1-5	TRBV10-2	TRBD1	TGCGCCAGCGCAACAGGGGGAAATCAGCCCCAGCATTTT	CASATGGNQPQHF
-	TRBJ2-5	TRBV12-3/TRBV12-4	-	TGTGCCAGCTCCCGAGGCTCTGAGAAGACCCAGTACTTC	CASSRGSEKTQYF
-	TRBJ1-1	TRBV5-4	-	TGTGCCAGCAGCTTTAGTCCGAGCAACACTGAAGCTTTCTTT	CASSFSPSNTEAFF
-	TRBJ1-5	TRBV5-6	-	TGTGCCAGCAGCTTGACAGTAGGCAATCAGCCCCAGCATTTT	CASSLTVGNQPQHF
-	TRBJ2-7	TRBV4-1	TRBD2	TGCGCCAGCAGCCCAACTAGCGGGGGGTCGTACGAGCAGTACTTC	CASSPTSGGSYEQYF
-	TRBJ1-2	TRBV19	TRBD1	TGTGCCAGTAGTGTGGACAGGGAATTTGGCTACACCTTC	CASSVDREFGYTF
-	TRBJ2-3	TRBV12-5	TRBD2	TGTGCTAGTGGTTTTGGAACTAGCGGGACGCCTACTAGCACAGATACGCAGTATTTT	CASGFGTSGTPTSTDTQYF